This passage covers 8 T cell receptor beta chains from one sample sequenced in a study of blood T cell repertoires in COVID-19. Sequencing was performed with immunoSEQ multiplex PCR; in TCRdb, only in-frame clones are kept and a portion is missing. Of approximately 140,000 clones listed, approximately 80% are singletons. The sequenced material came from peripheral blood. These receptors were taken from a woman aged 80 or over in a cohort sampled during active or convalescent COVID-19.

This sequence joins TRBV19 and TRBJ1-2, with D possibly TRBD1 on 6 matching bases. With 2 bases removed from V and 12 bases from J, the gap between germline ends came to 19 bases. From germline, CDR1 is LNHDA and CDR2 SQIVND (reference sequence). The CDR3 has 14 residues. CDR3 nucleotides: TGTGCCAGTAGTATACGGGGGGCCGGCATTGGAAACACCTTC. Translating gives CASSIRGAGIGNTF.

V and J are TRBV18 and TRBJ2-1, with TRBD2 matching over 7 bases. V dropped 2 bases and J dropped 7; count of bases not matched to a gene: 5. This CDR3 has 14 amino acids. CDR1 is KGHSH, CDR2 LQKENI, per germline. CDR3 residues: CASSPASGANEQFF. CDR3 coding DNA: TGTGCCAGCTCACCAGCCAGCGGGGCAAATGAGCAGTTCTTC.

This sequence joins TRBV3-1 (or the pseudogene TRBV3-2) and TRBJ2-3; 11 bases are shared with TRBD2. There are 16 residues in the CDR3. The J segment lost 1 base and the V segment lost 4 bases, leaving 4 bases of the junction unmatched. The V gene's germline CDR1 is LGHDT and CDR2 YNNKEL (reference sequence). CDR3: CASSPTSGEGTDTQYF. CDR3 coding DNA: TGTGCCAGCAGCCCGACTAGCGGGGAAGGCACAGATACGCAGTATTTT.

In its sample, this clone was seen once. The rearrangement links TRBV7-9 to TRBJ1-1, with 7 bases lining up with TRBD1. From germline, CDR1 is SEHNR and CDR2 FQNEAQ (reference sequence). With V trimmed by 4 bases and J by 2 bases, 7 bases remained unmatched. The CDR3 covers 15 residues. DNA for the CDR3: TGTGCCAGCAGCTCGGACAGGTATGGTAACACTGAAGCTTTCTTT. This gives the protein CASSSDRYGNTEAFF. The entire variable domain, with the rest obtained from reference TRBV7-9 and TRBJ1-1, is as follows: DTGVSQNPRHKITKRGQNVTFRCDPISEHNRLYWYRQTLGQGPEFLTYFQNEAQLEKSRLLSDRFSAERPKGSFSTLEIQRTEQGDSAMYLCASSSDRYGNTEAFFGQGTRLTVV.

This sequence joins TRBV18 and TRBJ2-7; D ambiguous. Germline values: CDR1 KGHSH, CDR2 LQKENI. The CDR3 consists of 14 residues. V dropped 0 bases and J dropped 3 bases, with 9 bases sitting between them. The CDR3, as DNA: TGTGCCAGCTCACCACCGACAAGATACTACGAGCAGTACTTC. This translates into CASSPPTRYYEQYF.

This clone has just one count. The chain joins TRBV5-1 to TRBJ1-2; TRBD1 matches 10 bases. The CDR3 sequence is 15 residues long. Germline CDR1 SGHRS, CDR2 YFSETQ. The junction had 5 bases not matched to a gene; V was cut back by 0 bases and J by 6 bases. CDR3 DNA sequence: TGCGCCAGCAGCTTGGCCCCGGGACAGGGGCATGGCTACACCTTC. Its translation: CASSLAPGQGHGYTF.

The chain carries TRBV14 and TRBJ2-1; TRBD1 matches 9 bases. The CDR3 sequence is 15 residues long. V lost 3 bases, J lost 7 bases, and 7 bases stayed unmatched. Germline V gives CDR1 SGHDN, CDR2 FVKESK. The CDR3 nucleotides are TGTGCCAGCAGCCAGGGGACAGGGAACTGGAATGAGCAGTTCTTC. Translating it yields CASSQGTGNWNEQFF.

The rearrangement links TRBV28 to TRBJ2-5; 7 positions match TRBD2. Germline loops: CDR1 MDHEN, CDR2 SYDVKM. Trimming at V came to 4 bases and at J to 2 bases, leaving 7 bases not matched to a gene. CDR3 length: 15 residues. DNA for the CDR3: TGTGCCAGCAGTTCCGCGGGGGTCGCTCAAGAGACCCAGTACTTC. It specifies CASSSAGVAQETQYF.